This T cell receptor (beta chain) was identified in a study of molecular identifiers for immune sequencing clone quantification. V lost 5 bases and J 1 base, leaving 14 bases between the germline ends. Per germline, CDR1 SEHNR and CDR2 FQNEAQ (reference sequence). The CDR3 is 15 residues long. Previously described methods and listed TCR primers were used for bulk TCR libraries. TCRdb re-analysed the PCR reads in MiXCR, keeping a single row per CDR3 protein. This table has some 40,000 distinct CDR3 sequences, 24% appearing once. Naive CD8 sequencing libraries were generated from approximately 20,000 to 980,000 sorted cells, with 10%, 30% or 50% RNA as input. Researchers sorted naive CD8 T cells as cells that were CD8+CD4-CCR7+CD45RA+. This clonotype was seen many times.

The rearrangement joins TRBV7-9 to TRBJ2-5, with D tentatively TRBD2 (6 bases). The TCR comes from a human donor in good health. Some libraries in this study had Jurkat cell RNA spiked in. The sequencing input was naive CD8+ T cells from blood, with Jurkat cell RNA spiked in. Subset specified: FACS-sorted CD8+CD4-CCR7+CD45RA+ naive T cells. In DNA, the CDR3 is TGTGCCAGCAGCGACTCGAGGGGACTCCAAGAGACCCAGTACTTC. Translation: CASSDSRGLQETQYF.